One and the same sample provided the 21 T cell receptor beta chains below, sequenced in a study of T cell responses to AZD1222 COVID-19 vaccine. Libraries were prepared by immunoSEQ multiplex PCR; TCRdb keeps only in-frame clonotypes and omits some of them. The data hold some 31,000 clones, with 78% observed a single time. Sequencing was performed on peripheral blood, taken 28 days after the second AZD1222 dose. These receptors were taken from an adult who received the AZD1222 COVID-19 vaccine.

This chain uses TRBV6-5 with TRBJ1-2; 10 nucleotides align to TRBD1. The CDR3 spans 15 residues. Losses at the gene ends were 0 bases for V and 3 bases for J; bases not matched to a gene: 1. Per germline, CDR1 MNHEY and CDR2 SVGAGI. The CDR3 nucleotides are TGTGCCAGCAGTTACTCGACAGGGGGCTACTATGGCTACACCTTC. Translating gives CASSYSTGGYYGYTF.

This sequence joins TRBV27 and TRBJ1-5; tentative D call: TRBD1 (6 bases). Germline V gives CDR1 MNHEY, CDR2 SMNVEV (reference sequence). Trimming took off 0 bases at V and 0 bases at J, with 15 bases between the two ends. The CDR3 spans 18 residues. DNA for the CDR3: TGTGCCAGCAGTTTATCGCCTACTCAGGGGTATAGCAATCAGCCCCAGCATTTT. Translation: CASSLSPTQGYSNQPQHF.

The J gene is TRBJ1-1, the V gene TRBV11-2; TRBD1 agrees at 10 bases. The CDR3 contains 13 residues. The germline V gene encodes CDR1 SGHAT and CDR2 FQNNGV. After removal of 10 bases from V and 7 bases from J, the junction contained 9 bases not matched to a gene. The CDR3 here is CAIGGQGTFEAFF. CDR3 DNA sequence: TGTGCCATCGGGGGACAGGGGACTTTTGAAGCTTTCTTT.

CDR3 amino acids: CASNRRDGNTEAFF. The CDR3 DNA follows: TGTGCCAGCAATCGCCGGGACGGTAACACTGAAGCTTTCTTT. The chain carries TRBV27 and TRBJ1-1, with D perhaps matching TRBD1 (5 bases). The CDR3 covers 14 residues. Per the germline V gene, CDR1 is MNHEY and CDR2 is SMNVEV (reference sequence). Deletions cut 7 bases from V and 2 bases from J, with 14 bases between.

This chain joins TRBV7-2 and TRBJ1-4, with TRBD1 matching over 8 bases. Germline V lookup: CDR1 SGHTA, CDR2 FQGNSA. Trimming at V came to 6 bases and at J to 2 bases, leaving 5 bases not matched to a gene. The CDR3 has 15 amino acids. This CDR3 reads CASSPNRGTNEKLFF. The CDR3 bases are TGTGCCAGCAGTCCCAACAGGGGGACTAATGAAAAACTGTTTTTT.

The CDR3 is CASSPIAGGIEQFF. DNA for the CDR3: TGTGCCAGCAGCCCCATTGCGGGAGGGATTGAGCAGTTCTTC. The chain carries TRBV7-2 and TRBJ2-1; TRBD2 matches 9 bases. Germline V gene sequence: CDR1 SGHTA, CDR2 FQGNSA. The CDR3 spans 14 residues. The ends lost 5 bases at V and 9 bases at J; junction bases unmatched: 8.

There are a few counts of this clone. V and J are TRBV2 and TRBJ1-6; D is ambiguous. CDR3 length: 12 residues. The V end lost 9 bases, the J end lost 4 bases, and 7 bases lay between the germline ends. CDR1 and CDR2 (germline): SNHLY, FYNNEI. CDR3 in DNA: TGTGCCAGTTTGCCATATAATTCACCCCTCCACTTT. Translation gives CASLPYNSPLHF.

The V call is TRBV5-4, the J call TRBJ2-1, with D tentatively TRBD1 (7 bases). The ends were cut back, 0 bases at V and 4 bases at J, with 11 bases in the middle. Germline assignment: CDR1 SGHNT and CDR2 YYREEE (reference sequence). This CDR3 comprises 15 residues. The CDR3 DNA follows: TGTGCCAGCAGCTTGGGCGGGACAGTATACAATGAGCAGTTCTTC. It translates to CASSLGGTVYNEQFF.

The chain couples TRBV7-3 to TRBJ2-5; 8 bases are a match to TRBD1. The CDR3 is made up of 17 amino acids. Trimming cost V 5 bases and J 3 bases; bases outside gene matches: 14. Per germline, CDR1 SGHTA and CDR2 FQGTGA. The CDR3 nucleotides are TGTGCCAGCAGCCCAGGACAGGGATCAACCGCTAAAGAGACCCAGTACTTC. Translating gives CASSPGQGSTAKETQYF.

The chain combines TRBV5-1 with TRBJ2-5, with TRBD2 identical over 7 bases. The germline CDR1 and CDR2 sequences are SGHRS and YFSETQ. CDR3 length: 16 amino acids. The ends lost 1 base at V and 2 bases at J; junction bases unmatched: 8. CDR3 region: CASSLSWGGSQETQYF. CDR3 DNA: TGCGCCAGCAGCTTGTCGTGGGGGGGATCTCAAGAGACCCAGTACTTC.

V and J are TRBV15 and TRBJ1-1, with D possibly TRBD1 on 5 matching bases. This CDR3 contains 15 residues. V lost 1 base and J 5 bases, leaving 14 bases between the germline ends. Germline-derived CDR1 and CDR2 are LNHNV and YYDKDF (reference sequence). In nucleotides, the CDR3 is TGTGCCACCAGCAGAGGGGGCAGGGTGGGGACTGAAGCTTTCTTT. Its translation: CATSRGGRVGTEAFF.

V usage is TRBV27 and J usage is TRBJ2-1; 11 nucleotides match TRBD2. CDR3 length: 16 residues. Trimming took 7 bases from V and 8 from J; bases not matched to a gene: 13. CDR1 is MNHEY, CDR2 SMNVEV, per germline (reference sequence). CDR3 sequence reads: CASTPIAGGWLYEQFF. The CDR3, as DNA: TGTGCCAGCACCCCCATAGCGGGAGGGTGGTTATATGAGCAGTTCTTC.

The chain combines TRBV18 with TRBJ2-1, with D perhaps matching TRBD2 (5 bases). V was cut by 0 bases and J by 6 bases, with 6 bases left in between. This CDR3 is built from 13 residues. CDR1 and CDR2 from the germline V gene are KGHSH and LQKENI. CDR3 region: CASSPPSANEQFF. In DNA, the CDR3 is TGTGCCAGCTCACCACCTAGCGCCAATGAGCAGTTCTTC. The full variable domain, in which reference TRBV18 and TRBJ2-1 provide the parts outside the CDR3, is NAGVMQNPRHLVRRRGQEARLRCSPMKGHSHVYWYRQLPEEGLKFMVYLQKENIIDESGMPKERFSAEFPKEGPSILRIQQVVRGDSAAYFCASSPPSANEQFFGPGTRLTVL.

This chain connects TRBV7-2 to TRBJ1-3; 8 nucleotides line up with TRBD1. This CDR3 is 14 amino acids long. Trimming cost V 4 bases and J 7 bases; bases outside gene matches: 6. Per germline, CDR1 SGHTA and CDR2 FQGNSA. The CDR3 loop is CASSSVQGGNTIYF. The CDR3 DNA is TGTGCCAGCAGCTCCGTACAGGGGGGGAACACCATATATTTT.

The V gene is TRBV10-3, the J gene TRBJ2-2; D is uncertain. Germline loops: CDR1 ENHRY, CDR2 SYGVKD. V lost 6 bases to trimming and J lost 0 bases, with 5 bases between them. The CDR3 contains 13 residues. CDR3 amino acids: CAIRAANTGELFF. The CDR3 nucleotides are TGTGCCATCAGGGCTGCGAACACCGGGGAGCTGTTTTTT.

This chain joins TRBV7-9 and TRBJ2-7; D possibly corresponds to TRBD1 (6 bases). Trimming pared 5 bases from V and 3 bases from J, leaving 17 bases between. The CDR3 consists of 15 residues. Germline lookup yields CDR1 SEHNR and CDR2 FQNEAQ (reference sequence). The chain's CDR3 is CASSPTGRNNYEQYF. The CDR3, as DNA: TGTGCCAGCAGCCCAACAGGGAGAAACAACTACGAGCAGTACTTC.

This chain connects TRBV5-1 to TRBJ2-7; no firm D call. Trimming took off 4 bases at V and 2 bases at J, with 7 bases between the two ends. This CDR3 region has 12 residues. CDR1 and CDR2 from the germline V gene are SGHRS and YFSETQ. CDR3 region: CASSAQTYEQYF. The CDR3 DNA is TGCGCCAGCAGCGCCCAGACCTACGAGCAGTACTTC.

The chain couples TRBV10-3 to TRBJ2-5; no reliable D call. The CDR3 totals 14 residues. Germline values: CDR1 ENHRY, CDR2 SYGVKD. V was shortened by 10 bases and J by 0 bases, with 15 bases between the two germline ends. The CDR3 is CATRWGSYQETQYF. The CDR3 DNA is TGTGCCACTCGATGGGGTTCGTACCAAGAGACCCAGTACTTC.

This chain uses TRBV6-6 with TRBJ2-7; TRBD1 is a possible D gene (6 bases). The ends were cut back, 2 bases at V and 0 bases at J, with 14 bases in the middle. There are 16 residues in the CDR3. CDR1 is MNHNY and CDR2 is SVGAGI in the germline V gene (reference sequence). CDR3 DNA: TGTGCCAGCAGTTACCCGGACAGACTACCCTCCTACGAGCAGTACGTC. This codes for CASSYPDRLPSYEQYV.

The rearrangement joins TRBV4-2 to TRBJ1-4; D remains unclear. This CDR3 has 15 amino acids. The germline V gene encodes CDR1 LGHNA and CDR2 YNFKEQ. V lost 0 bases, J lost 7 bases, and 12 bases lay in between. The CDR3 DNA reads TGTGCCAGCAGCCAAGATCGACGTCCAGCTGAAAAACTGTTTTTT. Protein sequence: CASSQDRRPAEKLFF.

V is TRBV5-1 and J is TRBJ1-1; 11 nucleotides line up with TRBD1. This CDR3 comprises 15 residues. Trimming cost V 5 bases and J 6 bases; bases outside gene matches: 9. The germline gives CDR1 SGHRS, CDR2 YFSETQ. CDR3: CASRGTGGSSSEAFF. The CDR3 coding sequence is TGCGCCAGCAGGGGGACAGGGGGTTCATCTTCTGAAGCTTTCTTT. Together with reference TRBV5-1 and TRBJ1-1, the CDR3 gives the full variable domain: KAGVTQTPRYLIKTRGQQVTLSCSPISGHRSVSWYQQTPGQGLQFLFEYFSETQRNKGNFPGRFSGRQFSNSRSEMNVSTLELGDSALYLCASRGTGGSSSEAFFGQGTRLTVV.